This T cell receptor (beta chain) was documented in a study of cytomegalovirus exposure and HLA in healthy donors. Study observations and caveats: TCR beta chains numbering approximately 150 were designated cytomegalovirus-associated. When presence/absence was analysed, sequencing depth was taken to be roughly uniform across donors. TCR beta chain V- and J-gene trimming was linked, in a later analysis, to a missense variant in DCLRE1C. CMV antigen specificity of three CMV-associated chains was confirmed in vitro.

A multiplex PCR was run with 60 Vbeta primers and 13 Jbeta primers. TCRdb's table, derived via immunoSEQ multiplex PCR, lists solely in-frame clones and lacks some. The sample lists 150,000 to 200,000 clones, more than 80% seen once, with 1.5% to 2% in the top ten. Germline loops: CDR1 SGHDT, CDR2 YYEEEE. The CDR3 is 15 amino acids. J gave up 2 bases and V 6 bases, and 11 bases lay outside the gene matches. Details on this clone: Its target is unknown.

The sequencing sample was made of PBMCs. The receptor comes from a woman aged 18-30 years in good health and CMV-seronegative. The V and J genes are TRBV5-6 and TRBJ2-7; TRBD2 matches at 7 bases. CDR3 residues: CASTRGVARTYEQYF. The DNA for the CDR3 is TGTGCCAGCACTCGGGGGGTCGCCCGCACCTACGAGCAGTACTTC.